The rows below give T cell receptor beta chains drawn from one sample of a study of T-cell memory formation after mild COVID-19. MiXCR, run by TCRdb on the 5' RACE reads, gives a single entry per CDR3 protein. The sample lists about 290,000 distinct CDR3 sequences; about a sixth were seen once. Material: PBMCs or a T cell subset sorted from them (not recorded which). The receptor set was obtained from a man between 18 and 29 years old who had mild COVID-19 (a few samples of this study predate the infection). Cell type and time point are not known. Both conserved end residues are part of each CDR3. Each record gives: CDR3 DNA, CDR3 protein, J gene, V gene, D gene, CDR3 length, clone size. D genes are given only for firm matches. Some rows have no size entry. The others give once, few or many, or a class for an expanded clone.

DNA: TGTGCCAGCAGCTTCTTGCAGGGGGCGATAGATACGCAGTATTTT; CDR3: CASSFLQGAIDTQYF; J: TRBJ2-3; V: TRBV7-2; D: TRBD1; length: 15; size: -
DNA: TGTGCCAGCAGCTTAGATCAGGTTAGCGGGATTCAGTACTTC; CDR3: CASSLDQVSGIQYF; J: TRBJ2-4; V: TRBV11-2; D: TRBD2; length: 14; size: few
DNA: TGTGCCAGCAGTTCCGGACTAGCGGGGGGGCTTCTCCTTGTCGATGAGCAGTTCTTC; CDR3: CASSSGLAGGLLLVDEQFF; J: TRBJ2-1; V: TRBV6-6; D: TRBD2; length: 19; size: many
DNA: TGTGCCAGCAGTTACCCCGCGGGCACTGAAGCTTTCTTT; CDR3: CASSYPAGTEAFF; J: TRBJ1-1; V: TRBV6-2/TRBV6-3; D: -; length: 13; size: -
DNA: TGCGCCAGCAGTTTCCATCAGACCCAGTACTTC; CDR3: CASSFHQTQYF; J: TRBJ2-5; V: TRBV4-1; D: -; length: 11; size: -
DNA: TGCGCCAGCGCTGTGAGACGGAACTCCTACAATGAGCAGTTCTTC; CDR3: CASAVRRNSYNEQFF; J: TRBJ2-1; V: TRBV4-3; D: -; length: 15; size: few
DNA: TGTGCCAGCAGTTACGTCATTCGTCATGAGCAGTTCTTC; CDR3: CASSYVIRHEQFF; J: TRBJ2-1; V: TRBV6-2/TRBV6-3; D: -; length: 13; size: -
DNA: TGCAGTGTATCCCCGGGTAGCAATCAGCCCCAGCATTTT; CDR3: CSVSPGSNQPQHF; J: TRBJ1-5; V: TRBV20-1; D: -; length: 13; size: many
DNA: TGTGCCAGTAGTATTTCGCCAAGCACCTACGAGCAGTACTTC; CDR3: CASSISPSTYEQYF; J: TRBJ2-7; V: TRBV19; D: -; length: 14; size: -
DNA: TGTGCCAGCAGCCGCGGACAGGGAGGAGTTGCTTTCTTT; CDR3: CASSRGQGGVAFF; J: TRBJ1-1; V: TRBV7-9; D: TRBD1; length: 13; size: -
DNA: TGTGCCAGCAGCCCAGACAGATTGTTAAAACTAGCCAAAAACATTCAGTACTTC; CDR3: CASSPDRLLKLAKNIQYF; J: TRBJ2-4; V: TRBV5-4; D: -; length: 18; size: few
DNA: TGTGCCACCAGTGATCGGACTAGCGGGGGTTATGAGCAGTTCTTC; CDR3: CATSDRTSGGYEQFF; J: TRBJ2-1; V: TRBV24-1; D: TRBD2; length: 15; size: few
DNA: TGTGCCAGTAGTATGGGACAGATGAACACTGAAGCTTTCTTT; CDR3: CASSMGQMNTEAFF; J: TRBJ1-1; V: TRBV19; D: TRBD1; length: 14; size: few
DNA: TGTGCCAGCAGCGTAGACGCATACAGTACTAACTATGGCTACACCTTC; CDR3: CASSVDAYSTNYGYTF; J: TRBJ1-2; V: TRBV9; D: -; length: 16; size: -
DNA: TGTGCCAGCAGTTACCAGGGACTAGCCAAAAACATTCAGTACTTC; CDR3: CASSYQGLAKNIQYF; J: TRBJ2-4; V: TRBV27; D: -; length: 15; size: -
DNA: TGTGCCAGCAGCTTGGCCAGACAGGGGTTCACTGAAGCTTTCTTT; CDR3: CASSLARQGFTEAFF; J: TRBJ1-1; V: TRBV5-6; D: TRBD1; length: 15; size: -